The 22 T cell receptor beta chains below come from one sample, sequenced in a study of monozygotic twins with inflammatory bowel disease. One entry per CDR3 protein, without DNA, is what TCRdb gives after re-calling the 5' RACE reads. This sample's table has approximately 300,000 distinct CDR3 sequences. Sequencing was done on a sample of blood. Receptor source: a human donor with ulcerative colitis or Crohn's disease, or a healthy co-twin of an affected twin (not recorded which).

The chain carries TRBV27 and TRBJ2-3; TCRdb proposes TRBD1, but this gene call is untestable without DNA. Per the germline V gene, CDR1 is MNHEY and CDR2 is SMNVEV (reference sequence). The CDR3 runs to 16 residues. The chain's CDR3 is CASSLWGGQYTDTQYF.

The V call is TRBV5-1, the J call TRBJ2-2; TCRdb designates TRBD1, a call that cannot be tested without DNA. Germline V gene data show CDR1 as SGHRS and CDR2 as YFSETQ. The CDR3 spans 12 residues. The CDR3 sequence: CASSTGTGELFF.

The chain uses TRBV5-1 and TRBJ2-1. Germline CDR1 is SGHRS and CDR2 is YFSETQ. The CDR3 sequence is 12 residues long. The CDR3 spells CASGPDYNEQFF.

The chain joins TRBV5-5 to TRBJ2-4. The V gene's germline CDR1 is SGHKS and CDR2 YYEKEE (reference sequence). The CDR3 has 13 residues. The CDR3 sequence: CASNTEAKNIQYF.

The chain links TRBV5-1 to TRBJ2-3; TCRdb picks TRBD1, but there is no DNA to check that call. The germline V gene encodes CDR1 SGHRS and CDR2 YFSETQ. The CDR3 extends over 15 amino acids. The CDR3 region is CASSHAAAGADTQYF.

The chain uses TRBV11-2 and TRBJ1-1; checking the TCRdb D call of TRBD1 is not possible without DNA. Germline loops: CDR1 SGHAT, CDR2 FQNNGV. This CDR3 has 18 amino acids. The CDR3 here is CASSEGTAIWRMNTEAFF. The full variable domain, in which reference TRBV11-2 and TRBJ1-1 provide the parts outside the CDR3, is EAGVAQSPRYKIIEKRQSVAFWCNPISGHATLYWYQQILGQGPKLLIQFQNNGVVDDSQLPKDRFSAERLKGVDSTLKIQPAKLEDSAVYLCASSEGTAIWRMNTEAFFGQGTRLTVV.

J is TRBJ1-4 and V is TRBV5-4; TCRdb reports TRBD1, a call that lacks DNA to check it against. Germline assignment: CDR1 SGHNT and CDR2 YYREEE (reference sequence). CDR3 length: 12 amino acids. CDR3 sequence reads: CASSRTGDSLFF. Full variable domain (missing parts from reference TRBV5-4 and TRBJ1-4): ETGVTQSPTHLIKTRGQQVTLRCSSQSGHNTVSWYQQALGQGPQFIFQYYREEENGRGNFPPRFSGLQFPNYSSELNVNALELDDSALYLCASSRTGDSLFFGSGTQLSVL.

The V gene is TRBV2, the J gene TRBJ2-6. Germline lookup yields CDR1 SNHLY and CDR2 FYNNEI. This CDR3 comprises 16 residues. The CDR3 reads CASSEAEGSGANVLTF.

V and J are TRBV13 and TRBJ1-6; TCRdb's D call, TRBD1, is unchecked because there is no DNA. Looked up from germline, CDR1 is PRHDT and CDR2 is FYEKMQ (reference sequence). The CDR3 loop spans 15 amino acids. CDR3 residues: CASSGDRGRNSPLHF.

The chain has TRBV5-1 and TRBJ2-1; TCRdb reports TRBD2, a call that lacks DNA to check it against. The CDR3 contains 14 residues. Per germline, CDR1 SGHRS and CDR2 YFSETQ. The CDR3 loop is CASSLDRGGNEQFF.

The genes are TRBV6-2 or TRBV6-3 and TRBJ2-1; there is no DNA to check the TCRdb D call of TRBD1. This CDR3 region has 15 residues. Per germline, CDR1 MNHEY and CDR2 SVGEGT. The CDR3 sequence is CASSGQGKLYNEQFF.

V is TRBV10-3 and J is TRBJ1-5. CDR1 is ENHRY and CDR2 is SYGVKD in the germline V gene. The CDR3 spans 18 residues. The CDR3 protein is CAISESKVTANSNQPQHF.

V usage is TRBV7-3 and J usage is TRBJ2-4; absent DNA, TCRdb's TRBD1 call cannot be checked. This CDR3 contains 14 residues. From germline, CDR1 is SGHTA and CDR2 FQGTGA. CDR3 in amino acids: CASSLSPSVNIQYF.

The CDR3 is CASSLLRTTLSPLHF. This rearrangement joins TRBV27 to TRBJ1-6. The germline V gene has CDR1 MNHEY and CDR2 SMNVEV (reference sequence). The CDR3 has 15 amino acids.

The CDR3 reads CASSPDRGLQETQYF. This chain uses TRBV7-3 with TRBJ2-5; TCRdb calls TRBD1, which cannot be checked without DNA. Germline CDR1 is SGHTA and CDR2 is FQGTGA. This CDR3 has 15 residues. Complete variable domain (other parts from reference TRBV7-3 and TRBJ2-5): GAGVSQTPSNKVTEKGKYVELRCDPISGHTALYWYRQSLGQGPEFLIYFQGTGAADDSGLPNDRFFAVRPEGSVSTLKIQRTERGDSAVYLCASSPDRGLQETQYFGPGTRLLVL.

The genes are TRBV19 and TRBJ1-1; absent DNA, TCRdb's TRBD1 call cannot be checked. Germline V lookup: CDR1 LNHDA, CDR2 SQIVND (reference sequence). There are 17 residues in the CDR3. CDR3 residues: CASTFTRGSAENTEAFF.

CDR3 sequence reads: CSAAGTGRGYEQYF. J is TRBJ2-7 and V is TRBV20-1; with no DNA, the TCRdb D assignment of TRBD1 cannot be verified. Germline-derived CDR1 and CDR2 are DFQATT and SNEGSKA (reference sequence). The CDR3 consists of 14 residues.

J is TRBJ2-7 and V is TRBV5-4; TCRdb reports TRBD2, a call that lacks DNA to check it against. Germline lookup yields CDR1 SGHNT and CDR2 YYREEE (reference sequence). The CDR3 length is 15 residues. The CDR3: CASSLLLAGAYEQYF.

The V and J genes are TRBV6-1 and TRBJ2-3; the TCRdb D gene call, TRBD2, has no DNA to confirm it. The CDR3 runs 18 residues. Germline CDR1 is MNHNS and CDR2 is SASEGT. This CDR3 reads CASSEYPTLAGGTDTQYF.

This chain links TRBV11-2 with TRBJ2-3. CDR1 SGHAT and CDR2 FQNNGV come from the germline V gene. The CDR3 is 14 residues long. CDR3 region: CASSPIKRLDTQYF.

This chain links TRBV12-3 or TRBV12-4 with TRBJ1-1. The CDR3 loop spans 13 amino acids. CDR3 protein: CASSLGSGTEAFF.

The genes are TRBV12-3 or TRBV12-4 and TRBJ2-5; TCRdb's D call of TRBD1 is untestable without DNA. The CDR3 is 15 residues long. CDR3 in amino acids: CASSQGYAYQETQYF.